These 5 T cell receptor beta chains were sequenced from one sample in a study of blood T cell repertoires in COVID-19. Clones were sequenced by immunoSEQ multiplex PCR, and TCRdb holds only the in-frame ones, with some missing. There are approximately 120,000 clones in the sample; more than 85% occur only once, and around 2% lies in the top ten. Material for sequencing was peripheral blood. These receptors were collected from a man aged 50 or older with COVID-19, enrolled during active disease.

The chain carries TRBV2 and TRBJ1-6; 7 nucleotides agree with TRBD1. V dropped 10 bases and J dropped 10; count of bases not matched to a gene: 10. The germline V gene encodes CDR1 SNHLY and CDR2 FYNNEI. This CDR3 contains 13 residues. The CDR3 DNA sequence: TGTGCCACTATCGACAGGGAAGGCTCACCCCTCCACTTT. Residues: CATIDREGSPLHF. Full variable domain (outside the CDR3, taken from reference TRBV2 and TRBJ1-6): EPEVTQTPSHQVTQMGQEVILRCVPISNHLYFYWYRQILGQKVEFLVSFYNNEISEKSEIFDDQFSVERPDGSNFTLKIRSTKLEDSAMYFCATIDREGSPLHFGNGTRLTVT.

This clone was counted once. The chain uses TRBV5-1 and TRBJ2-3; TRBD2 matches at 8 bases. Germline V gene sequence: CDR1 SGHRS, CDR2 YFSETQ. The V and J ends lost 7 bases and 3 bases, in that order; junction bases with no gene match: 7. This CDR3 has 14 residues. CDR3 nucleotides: TGCGCCAGCGCCGACGGGAGGGAGACAGATACGCAGTATTTT. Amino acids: CASADGRETDTQYF.

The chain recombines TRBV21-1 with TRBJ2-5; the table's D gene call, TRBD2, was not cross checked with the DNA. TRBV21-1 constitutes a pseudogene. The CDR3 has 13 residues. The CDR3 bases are TGTGCCCTCGTACCATGGCGGCGTGAGACCCAGTACTTC. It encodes CALVPWRRETQYF.

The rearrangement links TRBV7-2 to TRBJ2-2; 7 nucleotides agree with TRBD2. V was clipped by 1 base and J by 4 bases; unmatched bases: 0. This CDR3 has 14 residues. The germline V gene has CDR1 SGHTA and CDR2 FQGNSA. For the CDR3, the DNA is TGTGCCAGCAGCTTAGGCGGGGGCACCGGGGAGCTGTTTTTT. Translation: CASSLGGGTGELFF.

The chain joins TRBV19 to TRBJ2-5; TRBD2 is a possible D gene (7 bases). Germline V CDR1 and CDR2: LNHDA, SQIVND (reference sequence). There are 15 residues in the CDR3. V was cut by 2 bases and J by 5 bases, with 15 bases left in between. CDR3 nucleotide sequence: TGTGCCAGTAGTATATCGGGGGGCGGACGTGAGACCCAGTACTTC. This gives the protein CASSISGGGRETQYF.